Listed below are T cell receptor beta chains from one sample, sequenced in a study of T cell responses to AZD1222 COVID-19 vaccine. Some clones are missing from TCRdb's copy, which holds only in-frame ones; the method was immunoSEQ multiplex PCR. The sample lists 90,000 to 130,000 clones, about 94% occurring once. Material: peripheral blood, obtained 28 days after the second AZD1222 dose. Receptor source: an adult who received the AZD1222 COVID-19 vaccine. The CDR3 runs from the conserved cysteine through the conserved F or W. Fields, in order: J gene, V gene, D gene, clone size, CDR3 length, CDR3 DNA, CDR3 protein. A D gene is named only where the DNA matches it firmly. Rows may omit the clone size; those that give it use once, few, many or a size class.

TRBJ1-5 | TRBV6-4 | . | . | 15 | TGTGCCAGCAGTGACTATGAGGTTAGTTGGCAGCCCCAGCATTTT | CASSDYEVSWQPQHF
TRBJ1-5 | TRBV20-1 | . | . | 14 | TGCAGTGCTAGTAAACGGGGGAGCAATCAGCCCCAGCATTTT | CSASKRGSNQPQHF
TRBJ1-4 | TRBV18 | TRBD1 | . | 15 | TGTGCCAGCTCACCCCAACAGGGGTGGGATGAAAAACTGTTTTTT | CASSPQQGWDEKLFF
TRBJ1-1 | TRBV13 | . | . | 13 | TGTGCCAGCAGCTCGCACGGGAACACTGAAGCTTTCTTT | CASSSHGNTEAFF
TRBJ1-1 | TRBV6-4 | TRBD1 | . | 15 | TGTGCCAGCAGTGAGGGGACAGGTCTAGTGGCTGAAGCTTTCTTT | CASSEGTGLVAEAFF
TRBJ1-2 | TRBV11-2 | TRBD1 | . | 14 | TGTGCCAGCAGCTTAGATCAGGGGGATAGTGGCTACACCTTC | CASSLDQGDSGYTF
TRBJ1-1 | TRBV18 | . | . | 14 | TGTGCCAGCTCACCACAGGGTAATACCGCTGAAGCTTTCTTT | CASSPQGNTAEAFF
TRBJ2-7 | TRBV2 | . | . | 12 | TGTGCCAGCAGTAGGGGGTCGGTCGAGCAGTACTTC | CASSRGSVEQYF
TRBJ2-7 | TRBV4-2 | . | . | 16 | TGTGCCAGCAGCCAAGCGGTCGGGACTCCTAACTACGAGCAGTACTTC | CASSQAVGTPNYEQYF
TRBJ2-7 | TRBV27 | . | . | 16 | TGTGCCAGCAGTTTATCGCGGGGGCGAGAAAACTACGAGCAGTACTTC | CASSLSRGRENYEQYF
TRBJ2-7 | TRBV5-8 | . | . | 14 | TGTGCCAGCAGCTTGGACCCCAACCCCTACGAGCAGTACTTC | CASSLDPNPYEQYF
TRBJ1-1 | TRBV11-2 | . | . | 16 | TGTGCCAGCAGTTATATTCGTGGGCAGATGAACACTGAAGCTTTCTTT | CASSYIRGQMNTEAFF
TRBJ1-1 | TRBV5-1 | . | . | 15 | TGCGCCAGCAGCCAGTTGGTTCCGGGGAACACTGAAGCTTTCTTT | CASSQLVPGNTEAFF
TRBJ1-2 | TRBV7-5 | . | . | 12 | TGTGTCCCCCGTTCGACTAACTATGGCTACACCTTC | CVPRSTNYGYTF
TRBJ2-2 | TRBV27 | . | once | 15 | TGTGCCAGCTCCTACCGGGGGGCGTTAACCGGGGAGCTGTTTTTT | CASSYRGALTGELFF
TRBJ1-2 | TRBV27 | . | once | 18 | TGTGCCAGCAGTTCCAGACAAGTGAGGGACCCTCGGAGGTATGGCTACACCTTC | CASSSRQVRDPRRYGYTF